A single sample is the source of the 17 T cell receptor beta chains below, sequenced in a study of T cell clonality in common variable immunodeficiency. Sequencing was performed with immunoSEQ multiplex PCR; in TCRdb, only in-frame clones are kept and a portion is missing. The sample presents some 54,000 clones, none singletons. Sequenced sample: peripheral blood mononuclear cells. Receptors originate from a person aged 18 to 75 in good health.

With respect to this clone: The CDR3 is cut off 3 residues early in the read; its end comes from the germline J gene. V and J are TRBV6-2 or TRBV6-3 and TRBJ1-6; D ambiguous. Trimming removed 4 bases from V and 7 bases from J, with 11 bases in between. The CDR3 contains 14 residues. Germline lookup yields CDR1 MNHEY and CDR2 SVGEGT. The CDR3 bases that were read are TGTGCCAGCAGTTTTAAACAGACCAATTCACCC. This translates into CASSFKQTNSP. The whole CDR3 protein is CASSFKQTNSPLHF.

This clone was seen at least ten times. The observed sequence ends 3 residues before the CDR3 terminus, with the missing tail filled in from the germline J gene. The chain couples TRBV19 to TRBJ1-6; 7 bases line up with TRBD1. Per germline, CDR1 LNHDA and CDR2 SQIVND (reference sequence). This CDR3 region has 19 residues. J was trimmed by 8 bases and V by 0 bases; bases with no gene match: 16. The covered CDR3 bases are TGTGCCAGTAGTATAGATCCGGGGTCGTGGGACAGTGATTATTCACCC. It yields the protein CASSIDPGSWDSDYSP. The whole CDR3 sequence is CASSIDPGSWDSDYSPLHF.

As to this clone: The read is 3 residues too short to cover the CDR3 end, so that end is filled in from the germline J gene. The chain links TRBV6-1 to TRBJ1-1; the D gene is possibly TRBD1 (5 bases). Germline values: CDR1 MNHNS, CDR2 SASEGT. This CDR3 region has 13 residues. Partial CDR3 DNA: TGTGCCAGCAGTGTGCAGCGGGGGGATACG. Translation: CASSVQRGDT. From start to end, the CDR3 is CASSVQRGDTAFF.

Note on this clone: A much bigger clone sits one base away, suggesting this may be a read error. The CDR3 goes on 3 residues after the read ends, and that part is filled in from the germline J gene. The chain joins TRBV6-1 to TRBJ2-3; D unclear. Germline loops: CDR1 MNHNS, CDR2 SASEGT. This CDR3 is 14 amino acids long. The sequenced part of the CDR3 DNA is TGTGCCAGCAGTGATCAAAATAGCAATCAGCCG. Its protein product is CASSDQNSNQP. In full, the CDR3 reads CASSDQNSNQPQYF.

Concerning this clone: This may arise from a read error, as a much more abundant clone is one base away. CDR3 DNA (partial): TGTGCCAGCAGCTTGGGACAGGGGAACTACGAG. Translating gives CASSLGQGNYE. The complete CDR3 reads CASSLGQGNYEQYF. The rearrangement uses TRBV7-2 and TRBJ2-7, with 10 positions matching TRBD1. The missing CDR3 end, 3 residues past where the read stops, is filled in from the germline J gene. Trimming cost V 3 bases and J 3 bases; bases outside gene matches: 2. Looked up from germline, CDR1 is SGHTA and CDR2 is FQGNSA. The CDR3 totals 14 residues.

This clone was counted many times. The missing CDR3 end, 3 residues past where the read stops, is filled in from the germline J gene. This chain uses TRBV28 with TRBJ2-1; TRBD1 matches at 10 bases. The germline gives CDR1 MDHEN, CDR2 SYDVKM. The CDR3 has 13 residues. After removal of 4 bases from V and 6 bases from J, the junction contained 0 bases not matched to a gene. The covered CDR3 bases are TGTGCCAGCAGTTGGGACAGGGGCAATGAG. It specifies CASSWDRGNE. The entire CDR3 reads CASSWDRGNEQFF.

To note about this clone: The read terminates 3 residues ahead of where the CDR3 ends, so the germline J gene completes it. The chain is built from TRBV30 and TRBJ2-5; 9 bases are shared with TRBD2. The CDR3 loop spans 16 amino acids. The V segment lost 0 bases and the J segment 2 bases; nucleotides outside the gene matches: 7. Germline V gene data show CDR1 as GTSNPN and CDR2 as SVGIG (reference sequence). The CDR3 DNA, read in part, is TGTGCCTGGAGTGTAGGGCTAGCGGGGAGACAAGAGACC. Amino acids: CAWSVGLAGRQET. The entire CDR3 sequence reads CAWSVGLAGRQETQYF.

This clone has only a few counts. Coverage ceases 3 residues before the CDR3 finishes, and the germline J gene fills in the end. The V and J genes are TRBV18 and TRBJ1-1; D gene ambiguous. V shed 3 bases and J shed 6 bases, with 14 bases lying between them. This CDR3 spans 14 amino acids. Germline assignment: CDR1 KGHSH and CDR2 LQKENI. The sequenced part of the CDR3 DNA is TGTGCCAGCTCACCCGACAAATCGATCGCTGAA. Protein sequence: CASSPDKSIAE. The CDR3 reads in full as CASSPDKSIAEAFF.

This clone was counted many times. Incomplete CDR3 DNA: TGCGCCAGCAGCTTGGATCTAGCAGATACG. This gives the protein CASSLDLADT. The whole CDR3 region reads CASSLDLADTQYF. The gene calls are TRBV5-1 and TRBJ2-3; D is unclear. From the germline J gene comes the end of the CDR3, since the read stops 3 residues before it. The CDR3 length is 13 residues. CDR1 SGHRS and CDR2 YFSETQ come from the germline V gene. V lost 0 bases, J lost 4 bases, and 6 bases lay in between.

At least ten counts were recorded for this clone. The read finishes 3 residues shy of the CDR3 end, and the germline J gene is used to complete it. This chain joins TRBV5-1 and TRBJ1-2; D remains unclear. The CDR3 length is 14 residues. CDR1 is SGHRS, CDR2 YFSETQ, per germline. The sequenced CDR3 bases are TGCGCCAGCACCTCCTCAGCCCCCGCGGAGGGC. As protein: CASTSSAPAEG. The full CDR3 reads CASTSSAPAEGYTF.

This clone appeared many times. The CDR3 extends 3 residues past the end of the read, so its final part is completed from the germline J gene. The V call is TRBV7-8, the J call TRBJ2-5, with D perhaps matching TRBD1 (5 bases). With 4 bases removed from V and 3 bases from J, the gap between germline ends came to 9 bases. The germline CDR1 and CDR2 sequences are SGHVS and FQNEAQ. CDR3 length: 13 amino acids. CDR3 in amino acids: CASSSDRKETQYF. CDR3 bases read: TGTGCCAGCAGCTCAGACAGAAAAGAGACC.

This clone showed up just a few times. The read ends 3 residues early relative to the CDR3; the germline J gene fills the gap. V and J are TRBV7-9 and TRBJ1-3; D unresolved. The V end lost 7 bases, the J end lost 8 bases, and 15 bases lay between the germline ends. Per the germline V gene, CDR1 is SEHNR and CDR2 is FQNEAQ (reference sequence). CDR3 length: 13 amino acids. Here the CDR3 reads CASTPRPVDTIYF. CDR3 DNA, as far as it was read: TGTGCCAGCACCCCTCGCCCGGTGGACACC.

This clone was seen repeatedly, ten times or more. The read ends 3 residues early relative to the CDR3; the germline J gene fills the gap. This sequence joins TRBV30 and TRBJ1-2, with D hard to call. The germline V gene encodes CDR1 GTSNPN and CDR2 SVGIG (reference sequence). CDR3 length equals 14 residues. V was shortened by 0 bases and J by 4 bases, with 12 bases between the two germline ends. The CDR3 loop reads CAWSVTQTGYGYTF. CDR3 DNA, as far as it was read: TGTGCCTGGAGTGTAACGCAGACGGGCTATGGC. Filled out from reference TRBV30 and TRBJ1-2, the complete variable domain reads SQTIHQWPATLVQPVGSPLSLECTVEGTSNPNLYWYRQAAGRGLQLLFYSVGIGQISSEVPQNLSASRPQDRQFILSSKKLLLSDSGFYLCAWSVTQTGYGYTFGSGTRLTVV.

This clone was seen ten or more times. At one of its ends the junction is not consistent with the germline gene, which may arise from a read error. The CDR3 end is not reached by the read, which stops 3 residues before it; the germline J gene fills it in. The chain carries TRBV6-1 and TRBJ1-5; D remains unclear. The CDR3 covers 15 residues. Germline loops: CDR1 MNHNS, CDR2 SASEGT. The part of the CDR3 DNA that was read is TGTGCCAGCAGTGAAGACAGTAGCGGCAACCAGCCC. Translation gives CASSEDSSGNQP. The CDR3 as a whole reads CASSEDSSGNQPQHF.

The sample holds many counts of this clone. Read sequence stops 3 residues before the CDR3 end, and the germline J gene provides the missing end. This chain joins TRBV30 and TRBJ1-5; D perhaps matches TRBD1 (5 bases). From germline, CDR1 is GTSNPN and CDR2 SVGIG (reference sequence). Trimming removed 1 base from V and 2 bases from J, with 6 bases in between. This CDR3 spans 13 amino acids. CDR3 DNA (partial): TGTGCCTGGAGTGGCAGGGGCAATCAGCCC. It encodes CAWSGRGNQP. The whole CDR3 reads CAWSGRGNQPQHF.

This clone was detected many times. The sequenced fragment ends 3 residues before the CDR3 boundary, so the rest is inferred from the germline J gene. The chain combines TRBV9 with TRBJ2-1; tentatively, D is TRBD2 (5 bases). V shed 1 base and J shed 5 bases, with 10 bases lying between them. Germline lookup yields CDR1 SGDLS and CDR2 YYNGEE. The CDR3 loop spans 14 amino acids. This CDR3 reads CASSVWEADNEQFF. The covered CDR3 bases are TGTGCCAGCAGCGTATGGGAAGCGGACAATGAG.

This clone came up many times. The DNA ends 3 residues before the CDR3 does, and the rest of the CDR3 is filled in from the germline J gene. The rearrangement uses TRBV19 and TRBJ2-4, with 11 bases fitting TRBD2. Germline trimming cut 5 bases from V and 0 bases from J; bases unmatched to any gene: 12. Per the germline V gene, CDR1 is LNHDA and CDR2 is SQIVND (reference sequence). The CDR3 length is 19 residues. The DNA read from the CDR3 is TGTGCCAGTAGTGACCGGGGTAGCGGGGGGGATCGAGCCAAAAACATT. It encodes CASSDRGSGGDRAKNI. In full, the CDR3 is CASSDRGSGGDRAKNIQYF.